This T cell receptor (beta chain) was recovered during a study of shared clonotypes between healthy human individuals (dated by TCRdb to 2020 to 2021). Describing the broader study: The cohort included a few men and a couple of women between 18 and 49 years of age. To increase sequencing depth and limit assay-specific biases, different laboratories used diverse techniques to prepare libraries and sequence TCR repertoires. To estimate repertoire size and how much clonotype sharing occurs between individuals, the study deeply sequenced the blood TCR repertoires of five healthy adults. Per donor, leukapheresis produced somewhere between about 0.9 and 9.5 billion PBMCs. For each donor, CD4 naive and CD4 memory were each run on three plates, CD8 naive on two plates, and CD8 memory on one plate.

TCR CDR3 regions were amplified from genomic DNA by multiplex PCR using the deep immunoSEQ assay. Extracted genomic DNA from each cell subset was spread evenly across all wells of several immunoSEQ 96-well plates, with each plate serving as a replicate. Each replicate PCR for sorted subsets received around 200 ng genomic DNA, equal to roughly 29,000 T cell genomes. Purified libraries were measured with a Qubit 3.0 fluorometer, size-checked on a Bioanalyzer 2100, and measured again with the KAPA Library Quantification kit. Every immunoSEQ 96-well plate was sequenced on a separate single-read 150-cycle Illumina NextSeq 550 flow cell. Turning to the authors' computational methods: The immunoSEQ output contained only junctional sequences without quality scores, so filtering could not match that applied to full-length reads. To assign V/J genes and CDR3, sequences were annotated using PyIR, a Python wrapper for IgBLAST v1.9, with IMGT germline references. Reads were removed for weak V/J assignments (E-value above 1e-6), missing CDR3, stop codons, out-of-frame junctions, or ambiguous translated residues. V3J clonotypes were defined as sequences sharing an identical inferred V gene, J gene, and CDR3 amino acid sequence. Percentage overlap between repertoires was calculated by dividing the number of shared unique clonotypes by the size of the smaller repertoire. Repertoire richness was assessed with RTK rarefaction, the Chao1 estimator, and Recon v2.1 estimates of unobserved clonotypes. Generation probabilities for all TCRbeta clonotypes obtained by the gDNA method from a few donors were computed using OLGA. The source is immuneACCESS, and TCRdb retained only in-frame sequences with V and J called. Part of the clones is not carried over; for the studies checked, unresolved V genes explain less than half of this, and the remainder is unexplained. The V and J calls and the clone size are those of that table, but D and trimming were determined from the DNA. This sample comprises about 1.1 million clones, approximately 77% of them detected only once. The top ten constitute 0.89% of the sample.

A remark on this clone: The specificity of this receptor is unknown. No per-base quality is available; no much larger clone lies one base away.

Measured from the cysteine to the phenylalanine, the CDR3 is 16 residues long. Only CDR3 DNA remains: 48 bases, in frame from the first base. Trimming removed 5 bases from V and 0 bases from J; the gene matches leave 7 bases unexplained. The germline V gene (reference sequence) gives CDR1 as LNHDA and CDR2 as SQIVND. The donors were healthy, HIV-negative adults with no recently reported acute infections or vaccinations. Every donor was a Caucasian adult residing in Nashville, Tennessee, USA. CD4+ T cells were enriched by magnetic negative selection, after which naive cells were positively selected on CD45RA and the negative fraction was taken as the memory subset. Blood was collected by leukapheresis, and PBMCs were isolated by Ficoll-Histopaque density gradient centrifugation and then cryopreserved in liquid nitrogen vapor phase. Analytical flow cytometry was used to check the purity and quantity of every magnetically sorted T cell population. Each sorted fraction had its genomic DNA isolated and then quantified by UV absorbance on a Nanodrop 2000c.

What the research found in general, with its limitations: Higher generation probabilities were observed for clonotypes shared by all four sorted-subset donors than for non-shared clonotypes. Based on pairwise subsampling, the degree of clonotype sharing among donors was expected to be affected by sequencing depth. Incomplete sequencing was indicated by rarefaction of sorted-subset datasets, despite the large sequencing depth. Naive subsets generally had larger estimated clonotype richness than memory subsets did. Only blood was sampled, and tissue TCR repertoires likely differ from those in blood. The small number of donors limited the genetic and exposure-history diversity represented. Sharing across a handful of donors was observed for 5% to 6.5% of naive CD4, 3% to 3.5% of naive CD8, 2% to 2.5% of memory CD4, and around 0.4% of memory CD8 clonotypes.

The clonotype comes from a man aged 18 to 35 in good health. Some clones in this sample may be carry-over from other donors' samples. The chain links TRBV19 with TRBJ1-1; 9 nucleotides in the junction match TRBD1. The sample comprised memory CD4+ T cells from PBMCs. Sample cell subset or site, as interpreted from the label and publication: CD45RA-negative fraction. CDR3 loop: CASSRPGQGVNTEAFF. The nucleotides are TGTGCCAGTAGTCGACCGGGACAGGGAGTGAACACTGAAGCTTTCTTT.